The 22 T cell receptor beta chains listed next were all sequenced from one sample in a study of cytomegalovirus exposure and HLA in healthy donors. 13 Jbeta primers and 60 Vbeta primers were used for the PCR. Some clones are missing from TCRdb's copy, which holds only in-frame ones; the method was immunoSEQ multiplex PCR. The table lists some 110,000 clones. The specimen sequenced was PBMCs. Source of these receptors: a man younger than 40 in good health and CMV-seronegative.

This rearrangement joins TRBV10-3 to TRBJ2-1, with D perhaps TRBD1 (6 bases). The CDR3 is 14 amino acids. The V gene's germline CDR1 is ENHRY and CDR2 SYGVKD. The V and J ends lost 5 bases and 10 bases respectively, with 18 bases between them. For the CDR3, the DNA is TGTGCCATCAGTCAAGGGGGAGATGAGGACGAGCAGTTCTTC. It codes for CAISQGGDEDEQFF.

The chain uses TRBV27 and TRBJ2-3, with TRBD2 identical over 7 bases. Germline V gene data show CDR1 as MNHEY and CDR2 as SMNVEV (reference sequence). The CDR3 contains 14 residues. The J segment lost 5 bases and the V segment lost 7 bases, leaving 9 bases of the junction unmatched. The CDR3 coding sequence is TGTGCCAGCAAGCTAGGACTAGGAGTAGATACGCAGTATTTT. It codes for CASKLGLGVDTQYF.

This chain joins TRBV2 and TRBJ1-2; 7 bases match TRBD1. V trimming: 7 bases; J trimming: 2 bases; junction bases outside the gene matches: 7. The germline V gene has CDR1 SNHLY and CDR2 FYNNEI. CDR3 length equals 14 residues. CDR3 in DNA: TGTGCCAGCAACAGGGACAGAGGGAACTATGGCTACACCTTC. It yields the protein CASNRDRGNYGYTF.

The chain carries TRBV19 and TRBJ2-3; D possibly corresponds to TRBD1 (5 bases). The CDR3 is made up of 17 amino acids. The V gene lost 5 bases and the J gene lost 2 bases, with 20 bases spanning the gap. Germline V lookup: CDR1 LNHDA, CDR2 SQIVND (reference sequence). Here the CDR3 reads CASSSPLYTGYTDTQYF. CDR3 DNA sequence: TGTGCCAGTAGTTCCCCTCTCTACACAGGATACACAGATACGCAGTATTTT.

This chain connects TRBV7-9 to TRBJ1-5; D is unclear. The CDR3 covers 19 residues. Germline CDR1 reads SEHNR; CDR2 reads FQNEAQ (reference sequence). V lost 3 bases, J lost 5 bases, and 26 bases lay in between. The CDR3 bases are TGTGCCAGCAGCTTTCAGGTTTATAGAGCTCCCCCCCCACATCAGCCCCAGCATTTT. Translation: CASSFQVYRAPPPHQPQHF. Variable domain in full (rest from reference TRBV7-9 and TRBJ1-5): DTGVSQNPRHKITKRGQNVTFRCDPISEHNRLYWYRQTLGQGPEFLTYFQNEAQLEKSRLLSDRFSAERPKGSFSTLEIQRTEQGDSAMYLCASSFQVYRAPPPHQPQHFGDGTRLSIL.

V is TRBV27 and J is TRBJ2-7, with D possibly TRBD1 on 5 matching bases. The CDR3 spans 15 residues. Trimming stripped 3 bases from V and 4 bases from J, with 16 bases between. Per the germline V gene, CDR1 is MNHEY and CDR2 is SMNVEV (reference sequence). The CDR3 sequence: CASSFFSQGPYEQYF. CDR3 nucleotides: TGTGCCAGCAGTTTCTTTAGTCAGGGTCCTTACGAGCAGTACTTC.

This chain uses TRBV11-2 with TRBJ1-4; 9 bases line up with TRBD1. The CDR3 has 14 residues. V shed 8 bases, J shed 7 bases, and the junction held 8 bases outside the gene matches. The germline CDR1 and CDR2 sequences are SGHAT and FQNNGV. In nucleotides, the CDR3 is TGTGCCAGCTTACAGGGGGCGTTTGGTGAAAAACTGTTTTTT. Translation: CASLQGAFGEKLFF.

Turning to this clone: Germline and junction disagree at one end, which may indicate a read error. The rearrangement links TRBV6-1 to TRBJ2-3; 7 positions agree with TRBD2. CDR3 length equals 16 residues. Germline CDR1 reads MNHNS; CDR2 reads SASEGT. CDR3 in amino acids: CASREEKRGYTDTQYF. CDR3 in DNA: TGTGCCAGCAGGGAAGAAAAGCGGGGTTACACAGATACGCAGTATTTT.

This CDR3 is CASSLLAGTDTQYF. The CDR3, as DNA: TGTGCCAGCAGCTTATTGGCAGGCACAGATACGCAGTATTTT. This chain links TRBV7-8 with TRBJ2-3; no firm D call. Germline V gene lookup returns CDR1 SGHVS and CDR2 FQNEAQ. Trimming stripped 2 bases from V and 1 base from J, with 7 bases between. The CDR3 loop spans 14 amino acids.

The gene calls are TRBV4-1 and TRBJ1-1; 8 bases fit TRBD1. With 8 bases clipped from V and 6 bases from J, the junction kept 8 bases outside the gene matches. The length of the CDR3 is 13 residues. In germline, CDR1 is MGHRA, CDR2 YSYEKL. CDR3 sequence reads: CASRAGGGAEAFF. The DNA for the CDR3 is TGCGCCAGCCGAGCAGGGGGCGGCGCTGAAGCTTTCTTT.

The J gene is TRBJ2-1, the V gene TRBV29-1; a weak D match, TRBD2 (5 bases). This CDR3 has 16 amino acids. V shed 6 bases and J shed 3 bases, with 21 bases lying between them. Per the germline V gene, CDR1 is SQVTM and CDR2 is ANQGSEA. The CDR3 sequence: CSVTFAKVGNYNEQFF. The CDR3 DNA reads as TGCAGCGTCACATTCGCGAAAGTCGGGAACTACAATGAGCAGTTCTTC.

V usage is TRBV9 and J usage is TRBJ2-1, with TRBD2 as a possible D gene (6 bases). The CDR3 is 14 amino acids. V lost 3 bases and J lost 8, with 15 bases in between. Per the germline V gene, CDR1 is SGDLS and CDR2 is YYNGEE. DNA of the CDR3: TGTGCCAGCAGCGCGGAGGGAGTGGTGGATGAGCAGTTCTTC. Its translation is CASSAEGVVDEQFF.

V usage is TRBV4-2 and J usage is TRBJ1-2; D gene uncertain. Germline assignment: CDR1 LGHNA and CDR2 YNFKEQ. The CDR3 spans 14 residues. V was pared by 1 base and J by 3 bases, with 9 bases between. The CDR3 DNA reads TGTGCCAGCAGCCAAGCGTACGGGGACTATGGCTACACCTTC. It specifies CASSQAYGDYGYTF.

The chain combines TRBV14 with TRBJ2-3; D possibly corresponds to TRBD2 (6 bases). Trimming took 4 bases from V and 0 from J, leaving 8 bases between them. CDR1 and CDR2 (germline): SGHDN, FVKESK. This CDR3 is 14 amino acids long. The CDR3 region is CASSPRESTDTQYF. CDR3 bases: TGTGCCAGCAGCCCCCGGGAGAGCACAGATACGCAGTATTTT.

As concerns this clone: Other DNA variants within this sample encode the same CDR3. The chain combines TRBV2 with TRBJ2-5, with 10 bases matching TRBD1. The CDR3 runs 13 residues. V lost 9 bases, J lost 5 bases, and 6 bases stayed unmatched. Per the germline V gene, CDR1 is SNHLY and CDR2 is FYNNEI. The chain's CDR3 is CARGGTGVETQYF. The CDR3, as DNA: TGTGCCAGGGGGGGGACAGGGGTGGAGACCCAGTACTTC.

V and J are TRBV5-1 and TRBJ2-1; perhaps TRBD1 as D (5 bases). Germline CDR1 is SGHRS and CDR2 is YFSETQ. V lost 4 bases and J lost 0, with 11 bases in between. This CDR3 contains 15 residues. The CDR3 loop is CASSGQGSSYNEQFF. The DNA for the CDR3 is TGCGCCAGCAGCGGGCAGGGCAGCTCCTACAATGAGCAGTTCTTC.

This chain joins TRBV10-3 and TRBJ2-7, with a possible D match to TRBD2 (6 bases). The CDR3 length is 13 residues. CDR1 is ENHRY, CDR2 SYGVKD, per germline. V lost 3 bases and J 0 bases, leaving 6 bases between the germline ends. The CDR3 DNA reads as TGTGCCATCAGTGACGGGAGCTCCTACGAGCAGTACTTC. As protein: CAISDGSSYEQYF.

The rearrangement joins TRBV5-4 to TRBJ2-3; 8 positions match TRBD1. Trimming removed 0 bases from V and 4 bases from J; junction bases left unmatched: 7. The CDR3 totals 16 residues. Germline V lookup: CDR1 SGHNT, CDR2 YYREEE (reference sequence). DNA for the CDR3: TGTGCCAGCAGCTTGGGGGGGGCAGGGGGCGCAGATACGCAGTATTTT. Translating it yields CASSLGGAGGADTQYF.

V usage is TRBV12-5 and J usage is TRBJ2-1; 7 bases match TRBD1. Looked up from germline, CDR1 is LGHNT and CDR2 is FRNRAP. Trimming cost V 0 bases and J 4 bases; bases outside gene matches: 9. The CDR3 is 17 amino acids. The chain's CDR3 is CASGLVYARGLYNEQFF. Written as DNA, the CDR3 is TGTGCTAGTGGTTTGGTATACGCCAGGGGGTTATACAATGAGCAGTTCTTC.

The CDR3 reads CASSFRGGRGDEQFF. The CDR3, as DNA: TGTGCCAGCAGTTTTCGCGGCGGGAGGGGCGATGAGCAGTTCTTC. The chain couples TRBV27 to TRBJ2-1; the match to TRBD2 covers 9 bases. Unmatched junction bases numbered 8, after V lost 3 bases and J lost 8 bases. Germline V gene sequence: CDR1 MNHEY, CDR2 SMNVEV (reference sequence). The CDR3 length is 15 residues.

CDR3 sequence reads: CASSDPGLAASYEQYF. The CDR3 region has the DNA TGTGCCAGCAGTGACCCCGGGCTAGCGGCCTCCTACGAGCAGTACTTC. The chain uses TRBV6-1 and TRBJ2-7; 7 bases line up with TRBD2. Trimming at V came to 3 bases and at J to 0 bases, leaving 8 bases not matched to a gene. CDR3 length: 16 amino acids. Per the germline V gene, CDR1 is MNHNS and CDR2 is SASEGT.

V and J are TRBV28 and TRBJ1-5; D gene unclear. The CDR3 has 16 residues. CDR1 is MDHEN and CDR2 is SYDVKM in the germline V gene. Trimming shortened V by 2 bases and J by 7 bases, and 18 bases separated the two germline ends. The CDR3 DNA is TGTGCCAGCAGTTTACCTATGGCAGGCCGTGGGCAGCCCCAGCATTTT. Translated, it gives CASSLPMAGRGQPQHF.